These T cell receptor beta chains were read from a single sample in a study of T cell changes during pregnancy in multiple sclerosis. The table came from immunoSEQ multiplex PCR; TCRdb's copy has only in-frame clones and leaves some out. The table lists approximately 20,000 clones, around 90% of them singletons. The input for sequencing was CD8+ T cells from peripheral blood mononuclear cells, taken after pregnancy. The receptor set was obtained from a female donor in good health, enrolled as a control in a pregnancy study. Both conserved end residues are part of each CDR3. A D gene is named only where the DNA matches it firmly. Clone size is given for some rows only: seen once, a few or many times, or a class if the clone is expanded.

J gene: TRBJ2-7; CDR3 length: 15; clone size: .; D gene: TRBD2; V gene: TRBV6-6; CDR3 DNA: TGTGCCAGCAGTTACCTAGCGGGGGGGCTCTCCGAGCAGTACTTC; CDR3 protein: CASSYLAGGLSEQYF
J gene: TRBJ2-2; CDR3 length: 16; clone size: once; D gene: .; V gene: TRBV4-1; CDR3 DNA: TGCGCCAGCAGCCAGCCGAAGGGACTGAGCACCGGGGAGCTGTTTTTT; CDR3 protein: CASSQPKGLSTGELFF
J gene: TRBJ2-1; CDR3 length: 19; clone size: .; D gene: .; V gene: TRBV4-3; CDR3 DNA: TGCGCCAGCAGCCCCCAAACCCCATGGACTACCTCGCACTACAATGAGCAGTTCTTC; CDR3 protein: CASSPQTPWTTSHYNEQFF
J gene: TRBJ2-5; CDR3 length: 17; clone size: .; D gene: .; V gene: TRBV5-6; CDR3 DNA: TGTGCCAGCAGGCCCTGGGGGGGGCCGGCCGTTCAAGAGACCCAGTACTTC; CDR3 protein: CASRPWGGPAVQETQYF
J gene: TRBJ2-7; CDR3 length: 15; clone size: .; D gene: TRBD1; V gene: TRBV6-1; CDR3 DNA: TGTGCCAGCAGTGAGTCGACAGGGAGTGGATACGAGCAGTACTTC; CDR3 protein: CASSESTGSGYEQYF
J gene: TRBJ2-1; CDR3 length: 14; clone size: few; D gene: .; V gene: TRBV6-4; CDR3 DNA: TGTGCCAGCAGTGACATGGGGGGTGGGAATGAGCAGTTCTTC; CDR3 protein: CASSDMGGGNEQFF
J gene: TRBJ2-2; CDR3 length: 15; clone size: once; D gene: .; V gene: TRBV14; CDR3 DNA: TGTGCCAGCAGCCCCCGGGTGGTTCAAGAGGGGGAGCTGTTTTTT; CDR3 protein: CASSPRVVQEGELFF
J gene: TRBJ1-2; CDR3 length: 16; clone size: .; D gene: .; V gene: TRBV4-1; CDR3 DNA: TGCGCCAGCAGCCAAGGAGCGTACTCCCGGTCCTATGGCTACACCTTC; CDR3 protein: CASSQGAYSRSYGYTF
J gene: TRBJ2-1; CDR3 length: 17; clone size: few; D gene: .; V gene: TRBV10-3; CDR3 DNA: TGTGCCATCAGTGAGTCTAAGCGGGTCACGGCGTTGAATGAGCAGTTCTTC; CDR3 protein: CAISESKRVTALNEQFF
J gene: TRBJ1-1; CDR3 length: 15; clone size: .; D gene: .; V gene: TRBV9; CDR3 DNA: TGTGCCAGCAGCGGGGAAGGGGAGGGGATCACTGAAGCTTTCTTT; CDR3 protein: CASSGEGEGITEAFF
J gene: TRBJ2-3; CDR3 length: 15; clone size: .; D gene: TRBD2; V gene: TRBV7-2; CDR3 DNA: TGTGCCAGCAGCCCCGGGACTAGCGGGGGGTTAACGCAGTATTTT; CDR3 protein: CASSPGTSGGLTQYF
J gene: TRBJ2-7; CDR3 length: 13; clone size: .; D gene: .; V gene: TRBV30; CDR3 DNA: TGTGCCTGGAATGGGGCAGGCTTCTACGAGCAGTACTTC; CDR3 protein: CAWNGAGFYEQYF
J gene: TRBJ2-7; CDR3 length: 15; clone size: .; D gene: .; V gene: TRBV6-5; CDR3 DNA: TGTGCCAGCAGTTACTCGGTTACAGCTTCCTACGAGCAGTACTTC; CDR3 protein: CASSYSVTASYEQYF
J gene: TRBJ2-1; CDR3 length: 15; clone size: .; D gene: .; V gene: TRBV29-1; CDR3 DNA: TGCAGCGCCGACAGCCTAACAAGCTCCTACAATGAGCAGTTCTTC; CDR3 protein: CSADSLTSSYNEQFF
J gene: TRBJ1-2; CDR3 length: 14; clone size: .; D gene: .; V gene: TRBV4-3; CDR3 DNA: TGCGCCAGCAGCCAAGTGAGAGGGCGAGACGGCTACACCTTC; CDR3 protein: CASSQVRGRDGYTF
J gene: TRBJ1-1; CDR3 length: 11; clone size: few; D gene: .; V gene: TRBV30; CDR3 DNA: TGTGCCTGGAGTGTAATTCAGGAAGCTTTCTTT; CDR3 protein: CAWSVIQEAFF
J gene: TRBJ2-1; CDR3 length: 16; clone size: .; D gene: TRBD2; V gene: TRBV4-1; CDR3 DNA: TGCGCCAGCAGCCAAGCCTGGAGCGGGGCGTCCAATGAGCAGTTCTTC; CDR3 protein: CASSQAWSGASNEQFF
J gene: TRBJ1-5; CDR3 length: 14; clone size: .; D gene: TRBD1; V gene: TRBV30; CDR3 DNA: TGTGCCTGGAGTACGGGACAGGGAAATCAGCCCCAGCATTTT; CDR3 protein: CAWSTGQGNQPQHF
J gene: TRBJ2-1; CDR3 length: 11; clone size: .; D gene: .; V gene: TRBV7-9; CDR3 DNA: TGTGCCAGCAGCCGTAACAATGAGCAGTTCTTC; CDR3 protein: CASSRNNEQFF
J gene: TRBJ2-5; CDR3 length: 14; clone size: .; D gene: .; V gene: TRBV7-8; CDR3 DNA: TGTGCCAGCAGTCCAAGGGGGTACCAAGAGACCCAGTACTTC; CDR3 protein: CASSPRGYQETQYF
J gene: TRBJ2-7; CDR3 length: 15; clone size: .; D gene: TRBD1; V gene: TRBV18; CDR3 DNA: TGTGCCAGCTCCCCGGGGACAGGGAAAACCTACGAGCAGTACTTC; CDR3 protein: CASSPGTGKTYEQYF
J gene: TRBJ2-3; CDR3 length: 15; clone size: .; D gene: .; V gene: TRBV15; CDR3 DNA: TGTGCCACCAGCTGGGCCGGGGATAGCACAGATACGCAGTATTTT; CDR3 protein: CATSWAGDSTDTQYF
J gene: TRBJ1-2; CDR3 length: 14; clone size: .; D gene: TRBD1; V gene: TRBV5-6; CDR3 DNA: TGTGCCAGCAGCCCCGGGACAGGGAACTATGGCTACACCTTC; CDR3 protein: CASSPGTGNYGYTF
J gene: TRBJ2-3; CDR3 length: 14; clone size: few; D gene: TRBD2; V gene: TRBV4-1; CDR3 DNA: TGCGCCAGCAGCCTGGGACTAGGCACAGATACGCAGTATTTT; CDR3 protein: CASSLGLGTDTQYF
J gene: TRBJ2-6; CDR3 length: 14; clone size: .; D gene: .; V gene: TRBV6-5; CDR3 DNA: TGTGCCAGCAGTGAACTCTCTGGGGCCAACGTCCTGACTTTC; CDR3 protein: CASSELSGANVLTF
J gene: TRBJ1-1; CDR3 length: 13; clone size: .; D gene: .; V gene: TRBV7-9; CDR3 DNA: TGTGCCAGCAGCTCTACAGGGATCACTGAAGCTTTCTTT; CDR3 protein: CASSSTGITEAFF
J gene: TRBJ2-1; CDR3 length: 16; clone size: .; D gene: TRBD2; V gene: TRBV9; CDR3 DNA: TGTGCCAGCAGCGTAGGGGGCGGGGGGTATGGCAATGAGCAGTTCTTC; CDR3 protein: CASSVGGGGYGNEQFF
J gene: TRBJ2-1; CDR3 length: 13; clone size: .; D gene: TRBD2; V gene: TRBV10-3; CDR3 DNA: TGTGCCATCAGCAGGGACTACCACAATGAGCAGTTCTTC; CDR3 protein: CAISRDYHNEQFF
J gene: TRBJ2-7; CDR3 length: 13; clone size: .; D gene: .; V gene: TRBV2; CDR3 DNA: TGTGCCAGCACTGACGGAGACTCCTACGAGCAGTACTTC; CDR3 protein: CASTDGDSYEQYF
J gene: TRBJ1-1; CDR3 length: 12; clone size: few; D gene: .; V gene: TRBV5-6; CDR3 DNA: TGTGCCAGCAGCTTGGCCACGGGTGAAGCTTTCTTT; CDR3 protein: CASSLATGEAFF
J gene: TRBJ2-1; CDR3 length: 15; clone size: .; D gene: .; V gene: TRBV4-1; CDR3 DNA: TGCGCCAGCAGCCAAGAATCTTATGTGCCAGGATCCCAGTTCTTC; CDR3 protein: CASSQESYVPGSQFF
J gene: TRBJ1-4; CDR3 length: 13; clone size: few; D gene: .; V gene: TRBV7-9; CDR3 DNA: TGTGCCAGCAGCTTAGTCCAGATTGAAAAACTGTTTTTT; CDR3 protein: CASSLVQIEKLFF
J gene: TRBJ1-5; CDR3 length: 15; clone size: once; D gene: TRBD1; V gene: TRBV28; CDR3 DNA: TGTGCCAGCAGTGAACAGGGGGGAAGCAATCAGCCCCAGCATTTT; CDR3 protein: CASSEQGGSNQPQHF
J gene: TRBJ1-2; CDR3 length: 12; clone size: .; D gene: .; V gene: TRBV5-1; CDR3 DNA: TGCGCCAGCAGCTTGTCCTCAGATGGCTACACCTTC; CDR3 protein: CASSLSSDGYTF
J gene: TRBJ1-2; CDR3 length: 15; clone size: .; D gene: .; V gene: TRBV7-8; CDR3 DNA: TGTGCCAGCAGCTTATGGGCGGGAGCCGGGGGTGGCTACACCTTC; CDR3 protein: CASSLWAGAGGGYTF
J gene: TRBJ2-7; CDR3 length: 14; clone size: .; D gene: TRBD2; V gene: TRBV4-3; CDR3 DNA: TGCGCCAGCAGCCGGGCGGGGGATGGTAGGGAGCAGTACTTC; CDR3 protein: CASSRAGDGREQYF
J gene: TRBJ1-4; CDR3 length: 14; clone size: few; D gene: TRBD1; V gene: TRBV29-1; CDR3 DNA: TGCAGCGCTGGGACAGGGGCCGAGTGGGGAAAACTGTTTTTT; CDR3 protein: CSAGTGAEWGKLFF
J gene: TRBJ1-2; CDR3 length: 14; clone size: .; D gene: .; V gene: TRBV7-9; CDR3 DNA: TGTGCCAGCAGCTTACCCCCCGCACTCTATGGCTACACCTTC; CDR3 protein: CASSLPPALYGYTF
J gene: TRBJ2-2; CDR3 length: 16; clone size: .; D gene: .; V gene: TRBV4-3; CDR3 DNA: TGCGCCAGCAGCCAAGATAGAGGGCCGAGGACCGGGGAGCTGTTTTTT; CDR3 protein: CASSQDRGPRTGELFF
J gene: TRBJ1-6; CDR3 length: 17; clone size: .; D gene: TRBD1; V gene: TRBV13; CDR3 DNA: TGTGCCAGCAGCTCCCACCCCGGGACAGACGATAATTCACCCCTCCACTTT; CDR3 protein: CASSSHPGTDDNSPLHF
J gene: TRBJ1-4; CDR3 length: 15; clone size: .; D gene: .; V gene: TRBV4-3; CDR3 DNA: TGCGCCAGCAGCCAAGCAGGAGGGATTGGAGAAAAACTGTTTTTT; CDR3 protein: CASSQAGGIGEKLFF
J gene: TRBJ1-1; CDR3 length: 14; clone size: .; D gene: TRBD1; V gene: TRBV4-1; CDR3 DNA: TGCGCCAGCAGCGCCAGGGGGCCGAACACTGAAGCTTTCTTT; CDR3 protein: CASSARGPNTEAFF
J gene: TRBJ1-1; CDR3 length: 16; clone size: .; D gene: .; V gene: TRBV5-6; CDR3 DNA: TGTGCCAGCACATCAATACTCGGGACAAGGGTCACTGAAGCTTTCTTT; CDR3 protein: CASTSILGTRVTEAFF
J gene: TRBJ2-7; CDR3 length: 14; clone size: .; D gene: TRBD1; V gene: TRBV11-3; CDR3 DNA: TGTGCCAGCAGCCCTGGGACAGGGGGCTACGAGCAGTACTTC; CDR3 protein: CASSPGTGGYEQYF
J gene: TRBJ2-1; CDR3 length: 15; clone size: .; D gene: .; V gene: TRBV7-7; CDR3 DNA: TGTGCTAGCAGCCCCGACGTCGGGACAAGCAATGAGCAGTTCTTC; CDR3 protein: CASSPDVGTSNEQFF
J gene: TRBJ1-4; CDR3 length: 14; clone size: .; D gene: .; V gene: TRBV10-2; CDR3 DNA: TGCGCCAGCAGTGAGGGGGAGTTAACCGAAAAACTGTTTTTT; CDR3 protein: CASSEGELTEKLFF
J gene: TRBJ1-4; CDR3 length: 16; clone size: .; D gene: .; V gene: TRBV4-3; CDR3 DNA: TGCGCCAGCAGCCAAGATTCAACAGGCCCGAGTGAAAAACTGTTTTTT; CDR3 protein: CASSQDSTGPSEKLFF
J gene: TRBJ1-5; CDR3 length: 17; clone size: once; D gene: .; V gene: TRBV5-6; CDR3 DNA: TGTGCCAGCAGCTTGGAAAACCGGGACAAGGGTAATCAGCCCCAGCATTTT; CDR3 protein: CASSLENRDKGNQPQHF
J gene: TRBJ2-7; CDR3 length: 15; clone size: .; D gene: .; V gene: TRBV9; CDR3 DNA: TGTGCCAGCAGCGTAGCGGCAGGGATTATCTACGAGCAGTACTTC; CDR3 protein: CASSVAAGIIYEQYF
J gene: TRBJ1-3; CDR3 length: 15; clone size: once; D gene: .; V gene: TRBV4-3; CDR3 DNA: TGCGCCAGCAGCCTTTCCAGGACATTCAGAAACACCATATATTTT; CDR3 protein: CASSLSRTFRNTIYF
J gene: TRBJ2-5; CDR3 length: 15; clone size: few; D gene: TRBD2; V gene: TRBV6-6; CDR3 DNA: TGTGCCAGCAGTTACGGCGGGGGGACTCAGGAGACCCAGTACTTC; CDR3 protein: CASSYGGGTQETQYF
J gene: TRBJ2-5; CDR3 length: 15; clone size: .; D gene: TRBD1; V gene: TRBV6-5; CDR3 DNA: TGTGCCAGCAGTTACAGACAGGGAGAAGGGGAGACCCAGTACTTC; CDR3 protein: CASSYRQGEGETQYF
J gene: TRBJ2-2; CDR3 length: 16; clone size: few; D gene: TRBD2; V gene: TRBV9; CDR3 DNA: TGTGCCAGCAGCGCTGGGGGGGATTTGGTGACCGGGGAGCTGTTTTTT; CDR3 protein: CASSAGGDLVTGELFF
J gene: TRBJ2-1; CDR3 length: 16; clone size: once; D gene: .; V gene: TRBV4-3; CDR3 DNA: TGCGCCAGCAGCCCACGCTTCGGGACAACGCCCAATGAGCAGTTCTTC; CDR3 protein: CASSPRFGTTPNEQFF
J gene: TRBJ1-2; CDR3 length: 15; clone size: .; D gene: TRBD1; V gene: TRBV9; CDR3 DNA: TGTGCCAGCAGCGTAGGGGGGACAGGTACCTATGGCTACACCTTC; CDR3 protein: CASSVGGTGTYGYTF
J gene: TRBJ2-1; CDR3 length: 17; clone size: .; D gene: TRBD2; V gene: TRBV7-2; CDR3 DNA: TGTGCCAGCAGCTTAGGCGGACTAGCGGGATCCTACAATGAGCAGTTCTTC; CDR3 protein: CASSLGGLAGSYNEQFF
J gene: TRBJ2-7; CDR3 length: 15; clone size: .; D gene: .; V gene: TRBV11-1; CDR3 DNA: TGTGCCAGCAGCCTTGCCGGGACACATTCCTACGAGCAGTACTTC; CDR3 protein: CASSLAGTHSYEQYF
J gene: TRBJ2-5; CDR3 length: 13; clone size: .; D gene: .; V gene: TRBV5-5; CDR3 DNA: TGTGCCAGCAGCTTACATATCCAAGAGACCCAGTACTTC; CDR3 protein: CASSLHIQETQYF